This T cell receptor (beta chain) emerged from a study of blood T cells in healthy people across ages. This CDR3 spans 14 amino acids. Germline values: CDR1 SQVTM, CDR2 ANQGSEA. This clonotype was counted between two and nine times. The antigen is not known. Possible read error: a much larger clone is one base away. Then a second PCR, running about 7 to 11 cycles, was carried out with a sample-barcoded 5' primer and a J-beta primer mix. TCRdb reprocessed the 5' RACE reads with MiXCR, giving one entry per CDR3 protein. Among some 930,000 distinct CDR3 sequences, roughly 28% were seen once, and the ten largest hold about 9.4%. Study results and limitations: More naive CD4+ cells and higher diversity marked long-lived donors relative to aged donors. Unsorted PBMC input precluded a conclusive naive versus antigen-experienced comparison.

These data were also reused for a study on T cells of mothers and their children. That paper notes: Researchers put all of the extracted RNA into cDNA synthesis, using around 1.5 ug per 15 ul.

Sequenced material: blood. This TCR came from a woman in her 40s in good health. The chain employs TRBV29-1 and TRBJ2-1; 9 bases match TRBD1. The CDR3 spells CSGGGQGSYDEQFF. The CDR3 DNA reads TGCAGCGGTGGGGGACAGGGATCCTACGATGAGCAGTTCTTC.